This T cell receptor beta chain was obtained from a study of OX40 agonist ivuxolimab in advanced cancers. Study at large: While on treatment, patients had intravenous ivuxolimab at 0.01 to 10 mg/kg every 2 weeks. Partial responses occurred in three patients (one hepatocellular carcinoma, two cutaneous melanoma).

Regarding this clone: The antigen is unknown.

Patients were ruled out by autoimmune disease history or systemic immunosuppression. Study-wide results and caveats: CD4+ T cells averaged fewer expanded clones than CD8+ T cells.

The table came from immunoSEQ multiplex PCR; TCRdb's copy has only in-frame clones and leaves some out. The repertoire has 65,000 to 90,000 clones, 75% to 90% of them found once; the top ten carry roughly 9.7%. The CDR3 extends over 14 amino acids. Trimming at V came to 4 bases and at J to 7 bases, leaving 7 bases not matched to a gene. Germline CDR1 and CDR2: MNHEY and SMNVEV (reference sequence). The J gene is TRBJ2-7, the V gene TRBV27; 10 bases are a match to TRBD1. Sequenced material: CD4+ or CD8+ T cells sorted from blood, taken in a trial of the OX40 agonist ivuxolimab. The TCR comes from an adult with an advanced solid tumor such as melanoma, head and neck, liver or kidney cancer. CDR3 protein: CASSSPGQGMEQYF. Here the CDR3 DNA reads TGTGCCAGCAGTTCGCCGGGACAGGGGATGGAGCAGTACTTC.